Below are 7 T cell receptor beta chains sequenced from a single sample in a study of shared clonotypes between healthy human individuals. Sequenced by immunoSEQ multiplex PCR; TCRdb stores in-frame clones only, minus some. The table records some 2,500,000 clones, approximately 90% of them present only once. Sequencing used naive CD4+ T cells from PBMCs. Sample subset: CD45RA+ positively selected. These receptors all come from a man between 18 and 35 years old in good health. Some clones in this sample may be carry-over from other donors' samples.

The chain links TRBV29-1 to TRBJ1-1; a possible D gene is TRBD1 (5 bases). The germline V gene encodes CDR1 SQVTM and CDR2 ANQGSEA. V lost 4 bases to trimming and J lost 3 bases, with 15 bases between them. The CDR3 sequence is 14 residues long. CDR3 amino acids: CSVVRGGVDTEAFF. The CDR3 nucleotides are TGCAGCGTTGTTCGGGGCGGGGTTGACACTGAAGCTTTCTTT.

This sequence joins TRBV11-3 and TRBJ2-5, with 9 bases lining up with TRBD1. V shed 5 bases and J 1 base; nucleotides not matched to a gene: 5. The CDR3 length is 15 residues. Per the germline V gene, CDR1 is SGHNT and CDR2 is YENEEA. CDR3 amino acids: CASSRRTGAQETQYF. In DNA form, the CDR3 reads TGTGCCAGCAGCCGGAGGACAGGGGCCCAAGAGACCCAGTACTTC.

This rearrangement joins TRBV9 to TRBJ2-2; 8 positions agree with TRBD2. CDR1 is SGDLS, CDR2 YYNGEE, per germline. After removal of 4 bases from V and 4 bases from J, the junction contained 6 bases not matched to a gene. This CDR3 is 15 amino acids long. In DNA, the CDR3 is TGTGCCAGCAGCCTGGGACTAGAGTTCACCGGGGAGCTGTTTTTT. It encodes CASSLGLEFTGELFF.

V gene TRBV7-3 combines with J gene TRBJ2-3; no definite D call. V lost 2 bases and J lost 4, with 16 bases in between. This CDR3 contains 16 residues. CDR1 and CDR2 (germline): SGHTA, FQGTGA. CDR3: CASSLGLPPPPDTQYF. The CDR3 nucleotides read TGTGCCAGCAGCTTAGGCCTACCCCCACCCCCAGATACGCAGTATTTT.

The chain is built from TRBV18 and TRBJ2-1; 12 bases are shared with TRBD2. J was trimmed by 6 bases and V by 4 bases; bases with no gene match: 4. Germline CDR1 KGHSH, CDR2 LQKENI. The length of the CDR3 is 15 residues. The CDR3 spells CASSQTSGRVNEQFF. CDR3 sequence (DNA): TGTGCCAGCTCACAGACTAGCGGGAGAGTCAATGAGCAGTTCTTC.

The chain combines TRBV5-4 with TRBJ2-1; tentatively, D is TRBD2 (5 bases). Germline CDR1 is SGHNT and CDR2 is YYREEE (reference sequence). The CDR3 has 15 residues. The germline V and J ends were trimmed by 3 bases and 9 bases, with 19 bases remaining between them. CDR3 loop: CASSSRVASLTEQFF. Written as DNA, the CDR3 is TGTGCCAGCAGCTCGAGGGTAGCTAGTTTGACTGAGCAGTTCTTC. Full variable domain (outside the CDR3, taken from reference TRBV5-4 and TRBJ2-1): ETGVTQSPTHLIKTRGQQVTLRCSSQSGHNTVSWYQQALGQGPQFIFQYYREEENGRGNFPPRFSGLQFPNYSSELNVNALELDDSALYLCASSSRVASLTEQFFGPGTRLTVL.

This clone appeared a single time. The rearrangement links TRBV4-2 to TRBJ2-1; no clear D gene. Trimming cost V 2 bases and J 8 bases, with 7 bases left between them. Per the germline V gene, CDR1 is LGHNA and CDR2 is YNFKEQ. The CDR3 runs to 12 residues. Here the CDR3 reads CASSQLTDEQFF. DNA for the CDR3: TGTGCCAGCAGCCAACTTACTGATGAGCAGTTCTTC.